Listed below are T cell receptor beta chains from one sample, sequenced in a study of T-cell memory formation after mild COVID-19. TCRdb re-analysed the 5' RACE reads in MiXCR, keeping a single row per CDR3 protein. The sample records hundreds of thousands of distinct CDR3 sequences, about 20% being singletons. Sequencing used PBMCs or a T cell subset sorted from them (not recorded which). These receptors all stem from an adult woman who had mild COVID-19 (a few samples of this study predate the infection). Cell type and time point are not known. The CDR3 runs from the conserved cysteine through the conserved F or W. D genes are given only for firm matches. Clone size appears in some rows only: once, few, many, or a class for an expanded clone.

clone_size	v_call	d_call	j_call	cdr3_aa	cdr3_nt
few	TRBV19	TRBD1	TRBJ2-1	CASRIEDRVLSRHEQFF	TGTGCCAGTAGAATCGAGGACAGGGTCTTGTCGCGGCATGAGCAGTTCTTC
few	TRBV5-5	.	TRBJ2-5	CASSLRGSLKEDF	TGTGCCAGCAGCTTGCGGGGCAGCCTCAAGGAAGACTTC
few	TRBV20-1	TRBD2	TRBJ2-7	CSARVGTSGGAGEQYF	TGCAGTGCTAGAGTTGGGACTAGCGGGGGGGCCGGTGAGCAGTACTTC
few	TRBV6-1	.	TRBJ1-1	CASSGDWKDTEAFF	TGTGCCAGCAGTGGGGACTGGAAGGACACTGAAGCTTTCTTT
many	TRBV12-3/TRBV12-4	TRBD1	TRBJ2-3	CASSRDSASTDTQYF	TGTGCCAGCAGTCGGGACAGCGCGAGCACAGATACGCAGTATTTT
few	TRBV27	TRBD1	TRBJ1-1	CASSQQGRTEAFF	TGTGCCAGCAGTCAACAGGGGCGCACTGAAGCTTTCTTT
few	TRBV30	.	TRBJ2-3	CAWKASASTDTQYF	TGTGCCTGGAAGGCCAGCGCTAGCACAGATACGCAGTATTTT
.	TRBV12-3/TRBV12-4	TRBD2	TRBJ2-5	CASSSSRLAGVPGETQYF	TGTGCCAGCAGTTCCAGCCGACTAGCGGGGGTCCCCGGGGAGACCCAGTACTTC
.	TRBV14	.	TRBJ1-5	CASQRLSIQEVQPQHF	TGTGCCAGCCAAAGGTTGTCTATACAGGAGGTTCAGCCCCAGCATTTT
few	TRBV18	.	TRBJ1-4	CASSPAARNEKLFF	TGTGCCAGCTCACCAGCAGCCCGAAATGAAAAACTGTTTTTT
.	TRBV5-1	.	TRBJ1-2	CASSVNPFQIYGYTF	TGCGCCAGCAGCGTAAATCCCTTCCAGATCTATGGCTACACCTTC
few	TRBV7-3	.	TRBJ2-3	CASSLNFGTDTQYF	TGTGCCAGCAGCTTAAATTTTGGGACAGATACGCAGTATTTT
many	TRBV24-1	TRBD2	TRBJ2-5	CATSDPAGETQYF	TGTGCCACCAGTGATCCAGCGGGGGAGACCCAGTACTTC
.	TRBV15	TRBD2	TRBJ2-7	CATPHRRAGDYEQYF	TGTGCCACCCCGCACCGCCGGGCGGGGGACTACGAGCAGTACTTC
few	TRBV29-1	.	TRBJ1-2	CSVEVSGLYGYTF	TGCAGCGTTGAAGTATCAGGACTCTATGGCTACACCTTC
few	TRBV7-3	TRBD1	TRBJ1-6	CASSAGTGSNSPLHF	TGTGCCAGCAGCGCTGGGACAGGGAGTAATTCACCCCTCCACTTT
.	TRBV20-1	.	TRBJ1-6	CSARPYNSPLHF	TGCAGTGCTAGGCCTTATAATTCACCCCTCCACTTT
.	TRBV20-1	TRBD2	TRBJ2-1	CSASIAGATYNEQFF	TGCAGTGCTAGTATAGCGGGAGCCACCTACAATGAGCAGTTCTTC
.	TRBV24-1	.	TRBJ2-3	CATGGFGTQYF	TGTGCCACCGGGGGATTCGGTACGCAGTATTTT
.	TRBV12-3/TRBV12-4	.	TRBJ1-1	CASGTPKAFF	TGTGCCAGCGGGACACCCAAGGCTTTCTTT
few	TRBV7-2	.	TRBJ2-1	CASSSRGEQFF	TGTGCCAGCAGCTCGAGGGGTGAGCAGTTCTTC
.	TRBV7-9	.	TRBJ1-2	CASSLVTGSIRNYGYTF	TGTGCCAGCAGCTTAGTCACCGGGTCGATAAGGAACTATGGCTACACCTTC
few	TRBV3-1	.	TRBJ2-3	CASSQWGVTDTQYF	TGTGCCAGCAGCCAATGGGGAGTCACAGATACGCAGTATTTT
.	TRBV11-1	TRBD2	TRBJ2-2	CASSPQAGWNTGELFF	TGTGCCAGCAGCCCCCAAGCGGGGTGGAACACCGGGGAGCTGTTTTTT
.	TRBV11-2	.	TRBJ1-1	CASSLGGSMNTEAFF	TGTGCCAGCAGCTTAGGGGGCAGCATGAACACTGAAGCTTTCTTT
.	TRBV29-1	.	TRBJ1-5	CSVGSRGGNQPQHF	TGCAGCGTTGGTTCCAGGGGAGGCAATCAGCCCCAGCATTTT
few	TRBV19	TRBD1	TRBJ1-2	CASSTTTGTGNYGYTF	TGTGCCAGTAGTACCACCACCGGGACAGGGAACTATGGCTACACCTTC
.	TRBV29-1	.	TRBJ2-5	CSAHLTETQYF	TGCAGTGCCCATTTGACAGAGACCCAGTACTTC
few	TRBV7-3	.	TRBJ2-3	CASSLGAGAGTDTQYF	TGTGCCAGCAGCTTAGGGGCGGGGGCCGGGACAGATACGCAGTATTTT
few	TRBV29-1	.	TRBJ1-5	CSVEAARNQPQHF	TGCAGCGTTGAAGCTGCGCGGAATCAGCCCCAGCATTTT
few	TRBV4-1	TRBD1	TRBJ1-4	CASSQDHRGRGPFYEKLFF	TGCGCCAGCAGCCAAGATCACAGGGGGCGCGGGCCCTTTTATGAAAAACTGTTTTTT
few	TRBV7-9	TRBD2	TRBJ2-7	CASSPTGGRADEQYF	TGTGCCAGCAGCCCCACAGGCGGGAGGGCCGACGAGCAGTACTTC
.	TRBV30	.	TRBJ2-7	CAWTRPSYEQYF	TGTGCCTGGACCAGACCGAGCTACGAGCAGTACTTC
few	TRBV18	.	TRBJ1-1	CASSPSGITQNTEAFF	TGTGCCAGCTCACCTTCAGGGATCACCCAGAACACTGAAGCTTTCTTT
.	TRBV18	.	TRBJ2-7	CASSPRSGATYEQYF	TGTGCCAGCTCACCACGTTCAGGGGCGACCTACGAGCAGTACTTC
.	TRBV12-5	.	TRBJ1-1	CASGLEIGSTEAFF	TGTGCTAGTGGTTTGGAAATCGGCAGCACTGAAGCTTTCTTT
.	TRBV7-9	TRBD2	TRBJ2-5	CASSFTSGQETQYF	TGTGCCAGCAGCTTCACTAGCGGACAAGAGACCCAGTACTTC
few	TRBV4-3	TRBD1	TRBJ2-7	CASSHGTAAPYEQYF	TGCGCCAGCAGCCATGGGACAGCCGCCCCCTACGAGCAGTACTTC
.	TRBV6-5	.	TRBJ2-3	CASSYSGVRTDTQYF	TGTGCCAGCAGTTACTCTGGGGTGAGGACAGATACGCAGTATTTT
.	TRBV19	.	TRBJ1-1	CARSGVVNTEAFF	TGTGCCCGTAGCGGGGTAGTGAACACTGAAGCTTTCTTT
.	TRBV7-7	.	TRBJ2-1	CASSLAYRSSYNEQFF	TGTGCCAGCAGCTTAGCGTACAGGAGCTCCTACAATGAGCAGTTCTTC
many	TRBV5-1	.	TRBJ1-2	CASSLVGGKYGYTF	TGCGCCAGCAGCTTGGTCGGGGGGAAATATGGCTACACCTTC
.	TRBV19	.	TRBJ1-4	CASSIRSTNEKLFF	TGTGCCAGTAGTATCCGCTCAACTAATGAAAAACTGTTTTTT
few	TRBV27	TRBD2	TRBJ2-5	CASSFSLAGGPGETQYF	TGTGCCAGCAGTTTTTCGTTAGCGGGAGGGCCTGGAGAGACCCAGTACTTC
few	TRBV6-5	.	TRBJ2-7	CASMGFYEQYF	TGTGCCAGCATGGGCTTCTACGAGCAGTACTTC
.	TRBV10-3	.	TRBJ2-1	CAISEPNYEQFF	TGTGCCATCAGTGAGCCAAACTATGAGCAGTTCTTC
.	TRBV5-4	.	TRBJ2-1	CASSEFYNEQFF	TGTGCCAGCAGCGAATTTTACAATGAGCAGTTCTTC
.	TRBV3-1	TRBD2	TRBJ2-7	CASSQWTSGGTSEQYF	TGTGCCAGCAGCCAATGGACTAGCGGGGGGACAAGCGAGCAGTACTTC